This T cell receptor (beta chain) originates from a study of lymphopenia after photon versus proton radiotherapy. Study outcomes and limitations: After the lymphocyte nadir, photon-treated repertoires showed oligoclonal expansion, especially of CD8+ Temra cells. Authors raise, but do not show, better survival with proton therapy. Photon-treated patients lost naive T cells and TCR diversity; proton-treated stayed stable. A bigger post-nadir fall in TCR diversity correlated inversely with survival time in deceased patients.

In the case of this clone: Its matching antigen is unknown.

TCRdb's copy holds only in-frame clones and misses some; the assay was immunoSEQ multiplex PCR. The table shows just over 25,000 clones, with around 83% occurring only once. Trimming removed 2 bases at V and 0 bases at J, with 10 bases between. Germline V gene data show CDR1 as ENHRY and CDR2 as SYGVKD. The CDR3 runs to 16 residues. The material sequenced was peripheral blood, taken from a patient treated with photon-based radiotherapy. The chain is built from TRBV10-3 and TRBJ2-2, with D tentatively TRBD2 (7 bases). The sequence was collected from a man aged 30 to 45 with gastric cancer. In DNA form, the CDR3 reads TGTGCCATCAGTGAGCGGGGGGCTGCGAACACCGGGGAGCTGTTTTTT. The encoded protein is CAISERGAANTGELFF.